This TCR beta chain was recovered during a study of T cell repertoires and HLA-DP antigens. Measured with immunoSEQ multiplex PCR; TCRdb has only the in-frame clones, and not every one. The table has around 100,000 clones, more than 85% seen once. Untouched CD4+ T cells were isolated by negative selection, averaging about 98% purity. Germline V CDR1 and CDR2: SGHRS, YFSETQ. V shed 3 bases and J shed 1 base, with 15 bases lying between them. There are 16 residues in the CDR3. Study-level points and caveats: Against both alloantigens, CD137+ clonality was similar, 0.3 to 0.45. Clones undetected before culture averaged around 36% against one allele and around 50% against the other.

On this clone: What it recognizes is unknown.

The V and J genes are TRBV5-1 and TRBJ2-3, with a tentative D call TRBD2 (6 bases). The sequence derives from a woman between 18 and 29 years old in good health and CMV-seronegative. Sequenced input: CD4+ T cells from PBMCs. CDR3 region: CASSSPTSPGTDTQYF. CDR3 DNA: TGCGCCAGCAGCTCACCAACTAGCCCCGGCACAGATACGCAGTATTTT.